The 15 T cell receptor beta chains below come from one sample, sequenced in a study of blood T cell repertoires in COVID-19. Method: immunoSEQ multiplex PCR; TCRdb's copy keeps in-frame clones and lacks some. The profile covers 190,000 or so clones, with roughly 90% appearing a single time and about 4.6% taken by the ten largest. The sample taken for sequencing was PBMCs or T cells enriched from blood (not recorded which). Every receptor here comes from a woman aged 25 to 45 who had been exposed to COVID-19.

The chain employs TRBV6-2 or TRBV6-3 and TRBJ2-3; 8 bases match TRBD2. V gave up 0 bases and J gave up 2 bases; unmatched junction bases: 7. Germline assignment: CDR1 MNHEY and CDR2 SVGEGT. This CDR3 region has 17 residues. The CDR3, as DNA: TGTGCCAGCAGTTACTCGAGGGTAGCGGGGTTCACAGATACGCAGTATTTT. Translation gives CASSYSRVAGFTDTQYF.

This clone was found once. The rearrangement joins TRBV9 to TRBJ1-2; no clear D gene. Germline lookup yields CDR1 SGDLS and CDR2 YYNGEE. The CDR3 is 14 amino acids. V was pared by 4 bases and J by 0 bases, with 10 bases between. The CDR3 DNA sequence: TGTGCCAGCAGCATCGGTGTGGCTAACTATGGCTACACCTTC. Translated: CASSIGVANYGYTF.

This sequence joins TRBV25-1 and TRBJ1-6, with a tentative D call TRBD1 (5 bases). CDR1 is MGHDK, CDR2 SYGVNS, per germline. The CDR3 runs to 13 residues. V lost 7 bases, J lost 3 bases, and 7 bases lay in between. DNA of the CDR3: TGTGCCAGCATACAGGACTATAATTCACCCCTCCACTTT. Translated: CASIQDYNSPLHF.

V and J are TRBV5-6 and TRBJ1-2; tentative D call: TRBD1 (6 bases). Germline values: CDR1 SGHDT, CDR2 YYEEEE. Trimming cost V 0 bases and J 4 bases, with 10 bases left between them. CDR3 length equals 14 residues. In DNA, the CDR3 is TGTGCCAGCAGCTTGGTCGAGGACAGCTATGGCTACACCTTC. Protein: CASSLVEDSYGYTF.

This chain joins TRBV30 and TRBJ1-2, with TRBD1 identical over 8 bases. The CDR3 extends over 16 amino acids. Germline-derived CDR1 and CDR2 are GTSNPN and SVGIG (reference sequence). Unmatched junction bases numbered 13, after V lost 2 bases and J lost 5 bases. The CDR3 sequence is CAWSNLGQEGGYGYTF. The CDR3 DNA reads TGTGCCTGGAGTAATCTGGGACAGGAGGGGGGTTATGGCTACACCTTC.

V is TRBV12-3 or TRBV12-4 and J is TRBJ1-1; D is perhaps TRBD1 (5 bases). V was cut by 6 bases and J by 3 bases, with 11 bases left in between. The CDR3 loop spans 13 amino acids. The CDR3 nucleotides read TGTGCCAGCAGGCCAGGGTTCTACACTGAAGCTTTCTTT. Protein sequence: CASRPGFYTEAFF.

The chain is built from TRBV7-3 and TRBJ2-5, with a weak D call TRBD1 (5 bases). Germline values: CDR1 SGHTA, CDR2 FQGTGA. This CDR3 is built from 12 residues. V was trimmed by 1 base and J by 5 bases, leaving 5 bases between them. Here the CDR3 DNA reads TGTGCCAGCAGCTTAAAGGGGGAGACCCAGTACTTC. Amino acid sequence: CASSLKGETQYF.

This sequence joins TRBV6-5 and TRBJ1-4; D is perhaps TRBD1 (6 bases). There are 15 residues in the CDR3. The V gene's germline CDR1 is MNHEY and CDR2 SVGAGI. Between the trimmed V and J ends, which lost 0 bases and 6 bases, there was a span of 11 bases. The CDR3, as DNA: TGTGCCAGCAGTTACTCGAACAGGGAAGATGAAAAACTGTTTTTT. As protein: CASSYSNREDEKLFF.

The CDR3 DNA is TGCGCCAGCAGCTCCGGACAGGGAGTAGGTGAAGCTTTCTTT. Translation gives CASSSGQGVGEAFF. The rearrangement uses TRBV5-1 and TRBJ1-1, with 8 nucleotides matching TRBD1. The CDR3 is 14 residues long. CDR1 and CDR2 from the germline V gene are SGHRS and YFSETQ. Trimming at V came to 3 bases and at J to 7 bases, leaving 8 bases not matched to a gene.

The V call is TRBV25-1, the J call TRBJ1-1, with D perhaps TRBD1 (6 bases). Germline values: CDR1 MGHDK, CDR2 SYGVNS. V was trimmed by 7 bases and J by 0 bases, leaving 12 bases between them. This CDR3 is built from 14 residues. The CDR3 sequence is CASNPAGVNTEAFF. In DNA form, the CDR3 reads TGTGCCAGCAATCCGGCAGGGGTGAACACTGAAGCTTTCTTT.

The chain recombines TRBV6-5 with TRBJ1-3, with D unresolved. Germline CDR1 and CDR2: MNHEY and SVGAGI. This CDR3 has 15 amino acids. Trimming cost V 2 bases and J 0 bases, with 8 bases left between them. The CDR3 DNA follows: TGTGCCAGCAGTTACCTCGGAGACTCTGGAAACACCATATATTTT. It codes for CASSYLGDSGNTIYF.

The J gene is TRBJ1-1, the V gene TRBV4-1; 7 bases are shared with TRBD1. The trim removed 4 bases at V and 1 base at J, leaving 9 bases unmatched. Germline V gene data show CDR1 as MGHRA and CDR2 as YSYEKL. This CDR3 region has 16 residues. The CDR3 loop reads CASSPQTGEANTEAFF. In nucleotides, the CDR3 is TGCGCCAGCAGCCCCCAAACAGGGGAGGCGAACACTGAAGCTTTCTTT.

The rearrangement links TRBV12-3 or TRBV12-4 to TRBJ1-5, with D possibly being TRBD1 (5 bases). V was pared by 8 bases and J by 5 bases, with 10 bases between. CDR3 length: 12 residues. As DNA, the CDR3 is TGTGCCAGCGGAGCGGGGGATCAGCCCCAGCATTTT. Its translation: CASGAGDQPQHF.

The chain carries TRBV7-8 and TRBJ2-6, with 7 positions matching TRBD1. This CDR3 contains 18 residues. V trimming: 4 bases; J trimming: 0 bases; junction bases outside the gene matches: 9. Germline assignment: CDR1 SGHVS and CDR2 FQNEAQ. The CDR3 spells CASSSTGRLRSGANVLTF. CDR3 sequence (DNA): TGTGCCAGCAGCTCGACAGGGAGACTTCGCTCTGGGGCCAACGTCCTGACTTTC.

The chain links TRBV30 to TRBJ1-4, with unresolved D. Trimming removed 5 bases from V and 5 bases from J, with 12 bases in between. The CDR3 is 13 amino acids. CDR1 is GTSNPN and CDR2 is SVGIG in the germline V gene (reference sequence). CDR3 protein: CAWDTSRNEKLFF. The CDR3 DNA follows: TGTGCCTGGGACACCTCAAGAAATGAAAAACTGTTTTTT.